This note documents a single T cell receptor beta chain sequence. The count of this clone is one. No antigen is known for it. Base qualities were left out, and no much larger clone turns up one base away. TCRbeta CDR3 regions were amplified from genomic DNA by means of the immunoSEQ Assay, a bias-controlled multiplex PCR. From the authors' description of their analysis: The number of nucleated cells in each sample was estimated by amplification of reference gene primers within the assay. Sequence reads were collapsed and filtered to measure the absolute abundance of every unique TCRbeta CDR3 rearrangement. Productive Simpson clonality was computed per sample as the square root of Simpson's diversity index over productive rearrangements. This is the immuneACCESS table as TCRdb keeps it, with only in-frame sequences that have V and J called. A part of the clones is gone; compared with another copy, unresolved V genes explain less than half, and the rest is unexplained. The DNA gave D and trimming, while V, J and clone size come from that table. The sample yields over 45,000 clones; around 88% were counted once. Around 6% of the sample is taken by the ten largest.

The data are from a study of blood T cell repertoires in COVID-19 (dated by TCRdb to about 2020). Notes on the research overall: Samples covering the acute and convalescent phases of COVID-19 were provided by collaborators in the United States, Italy and Spain. The dataset comprised deeply sampled blood TCRbeta repertoires from subjects exposed to, actively infected with, or recovered from COVID-19. Samples were obtained from the ongoing ImmuneRACE study (first 160 participants) and from about 1,300 subjects provided by 6 global collaborators. The material from the prospective study consisted of cDNA or gDNA derived from T cells, B-cell-depleted T cells, or PBMCs. Where HLA class I and class II types were available, the types were taken from metadata supplied by the sample provider, not from assay-based typing. A de-identified subject ID, COVID-19 status, age in years and sex were almost always included in the sample metadata. The repertoires were made available in a free public database intended to serve as a resource for research on the immune response to SARS-CoV-2. On the study overall, not on this receptor specifically: The amount of clinical and demographic metadata varied by source and participant and was provided uncurated.

Each collaborating institution followed its own protocols to collect whole blood in K2EDTA tubes. For TCRbeta analysis, collaborator samples were shipped as frozen whole blood, as isolated PBMCs, or as DNA extracted from either sample type. Unmatched junction bases come to 16, with V trimmed by 0 bases and J by 11 bases. CDR1 and CDR2, looked up from the germline V gene (reference sequence), are LNHNV and YYDKDF. The CDR3, from cysteine to phenylalanine, totals 17 residues. The read is trimmed to its CDR3 DNA, 51 bases read in frame from base 1. The material sequenced was peripheral blood. The sequence links TRBV15 to TRBJ1-1, and TRBD1 aligns with 9 junction nucleotides. The TCR originated in a woman aged 80 or over with acute or convalescent COVID-19. This receptor has the CDR3 CATSRDQGTGGTREAFF. At the DNA level, the sequence is TGTGCCACCAGCAGAGATCAGGGAACAGGGGGCACAAGGGAGGCTTTCTTT.